The 21 T cell receptor beta chains below come from one sample, sequenced in a study of T cell responses to AZD1222 COVID-19 vaccine. Assay: immunoSEQ multiplex PCR; the TCRdb copy retains only in-frame clones and omits some. The data contain approximately 110,000 clones, 89% of them singletons. The sample here was peripheral blood, taken on day 0 of AZD1222 vaccination. Receptors were obtained from an adult in good health.

This chain connects TRBV3-1 (or the pseudogene TRBV3-2) to TRBJ1-2; 7 bases agree with TRBD1. Germline V gene data show CDR1 as LGHDT and CDR2 as YNNKEL (reference sequence). The CDR3 has 13 residues. V trimming: 0 bases; J trimming: 7 bases; junction bases outside the gene matches: 2. For the CDR3, the DNA is TGTGCCAGCAGCCAAGAAGCAGGGGGTGGCTACACCTTC. As protein: CASSQEAGGGYTF.

This chain uses TRBV5-1 with TRBJ2-7, with 9 bases identical to TRBD2. This CDR3 is 12 amino acids long. Germline assignment: CDR1 SGHRS and CDR2 YFSETQ. J was trimmed by 5 bases and V by 10 bases; bases with no gene match: 7. CDR3 loop: CARRRGGDEQYF. DNA for the CDR3: TGCGCCCGCCGGCGGGGGGGTGACGAGCAGTACTTC.

This chain joins TRBV30 and TRBJ2-1; no reliable D call. The CDR3 has 15 amino acids. Germline V lookup: CDR1 GTSNPN, CDR2 SVGIG (reference sequence). V dropped 0 bases and J dropped 0 bases, with 9 bases sitting between them. CDR3 in DNA: TGTGCCTGGAGTGTACTTGCCGGCTCCTACAATGAGCAGTTCTTC. Amino acid sequence: CAWSVLAGSYNEQFF.

A single count supports this clone. CDR3 DNA sequence: TGTGCCAGTAGTAATTCGGACAGTCACTACGAGCAGTACTTC. Amino acids: CASSNSDSHYEQYF. The V and J genes are TRBV19 and TRBJ2-7; tentative D call: TRBD1 (6 bases). The V gene lost 4 bases and the J gene lost 3 bases, with 13 bases spanning the gap. Germline-derived CDR1 and CDR2 are LNHDA and SQIVND (reference sequence). This CDR3 region has 14 residues.

The chain uses TRBV4-2 and TRBJ1-1; 8 bases are a match to TRBD1. This CDR3 has 14 residues. The V gene's germline CDR1 is LGHNA and CDR2 YNFKEQ. V lost 1 base to trimming and J lost 5 bases; unmatched junction nucleotides: 3. CDR3 protein: CASSQGRGLTEAFF. CDR3 DNA sequence: TGTGCCAGCAGCCAAGGCAGGGGGCTTACTGAAGCTTTCTTT.

The table lists this clone with a count of one. J is TRBJ1-5 and V is TRBV7-9; TRBD1 might be the D (6 bases). CDR1 SEHNR and CDR2 FQNEAQ come from the germline V gene (reference sequence). This CDR3 contains 16 residues. V lost 5 bases, J lost 0 bases, and 14 bases lay in between. The CDR3 DNA sequence: TGTGCCAGCAGCGCCTCCGGGACAAATAGCAATCAGCCCCAGCATTTT. As protein: CASSASGTNSNQPQHF.

The chain recombines TRBV20-1 with TRBJ1-1, with D uncertain. The V end was cut by 3 bases, the J end by 5 bases, with 7 bases between. CDR1 is DFQATT and CDR2 is SNEGSKA in the germline V gene (reference sequence). This CDR3 comprises 11 residues. In nucleotides, the CDR3 is TGCAGTGCTAGTTTAAGGACTGAAGCTTTCTTT. Translation gives CSASLRTEAFF.

The rearrangement links TRBV2 to TRBJ2-7; 9 nucleotides line up with TRBD2. Germline V CDR1 and CDR2: SNHLY, FYNNEI. CDR3 size: 14 residues. J lost 2 bases, V lost 8 bases, and 7 bases had no gene match. CDR3 in amino acids: CASQLRGGAYEQYF. DNA of the CDR3: TGTGCCAGCCAATTGCGGGGGGGAGCCTACGAGCAGTACTTC. Complete variable domain (other parts from reference TRBV2 and TRBJ2-7): EPEVTQTPSHQVTQMGQEVILRCVPISNHLYFYWYRQILGQKVEFLVSFYNNEISEKSEIFDDQFSVERPDGSNFTLKIRSTKLEDSAMYFCASQLRGGAYEQYFGPGTRLTVT.

J is TRBJ1-2 and V is TRBV19; D possibly corresponds to TRBD1 (5 bases). Germline lookup yields CDR1 LNHDA and CDR2 SQIVND (reference sequence). Deletions cut 3 bases from V and 1 base from J, with 12 bases between. The CDR3 covers 15 residues. The CDR3 DNA sequence: TGTGCCAGTAGTATGACAGCTACCGTTAACTATGGCTACACCTTC. It codes for CASSMTATVNYGYTF.

The chain uses TRBV7-9 and TRBJ1-3, with D uncertain. Germline lookup yields CDR1 SEHNR and CDR2 FQNEAQ (reference sequence). The CDR3 covers 14 residues. The V end lost 7 bases, the J end lost 2 bases, and 12 bases lay between the germline ends. CDR3 bases: TGTGCCAGCATTCCGTCAGGACCTGGAAACACCATATATTTT. It yields the protein CASIPSGPGNTIYF.

On this clone: Compared with germline, one end of the junction differs, possibly owing to a read error. J is TRBJ1-2 and V is TRBV7-9, with unresolved D. This CDR3 spans 11 amino acids. Germline CDR1 SEHNR, CDR2 FQNEAQ (reference sequence). The CDR3 DNA sequence: TGTGCCAGCAGCTTAGTAAACAGCCCGGCGTTT. Amino acid sequence: CASSLVNSPAF.

The chain is built from TRBV5-1 and TRBJ2-7, with D uncertain. V lost 5 bases and J 5 bases, leaving 11 bases between the germline ends. This CDR3 contains 12 residues. Germline lookup yields CDR1 SGHRS and CDR2 YFSETQ. CDR3 residues: CASSDWENEQYF. CDR3 bases: TGCGCCAGCAGTGACTGGGAAAACGAGCAGTACTTC.

The chain links TRBV2 to TRBJ2-2, with D perhaps TRBD2 (6 bases). The germline CDR1 and CDR2 sequences are SNHLY and FYNNEI. The CDR3 is made up of 13 amino acids. Trimming removed 8 bases from V and 6 bases from J, with 13 bases in between. The CDR3 protein is CASGGREAGELFF. The CDR3 DNA is TGTGCCAGCGGGGGAAGGGAGGCCGGGGAGCTGTTTTTT.

This chain uses TRBV5-1 with TRBJ1-1; D gene uncertain. CDR3 length: 13 amino acids. Trimming shortened V by 0 bases and J by 1 base, and 4 bases separated the two germline ends. In germline, CDR1 is SGHRS, CDR2 YFSETQ. The CDR3 loop is CASSLEQNTEAFF. The DNA for the CDR3 is TGCGCCAGCAGCTTGGAACAGAACACTGAAGCTTTCTTT. Variable domain in full (rest from reference TRBV5-1 and TRBJ1-1): KAGVTQTPRYLIKTRGQQVTLSCSPISGHRSVSWYQQTPGQGLQFLFEYFSETQRNKGNFPGRFSGRQFSNSRSEMNVSTLELGDSALYLCASSLEQNTEAFFGQGTRLTVV.

The rearrangement joins TRBV18 to TRBJ2-1, with 9 bases fitting TRBD1. Germline V gene sequence: CDR1 KGHSH, CDR2 LQKENI. The V and J ends lost 0 bases and 6 bases, in that order; junction bases with no gene match: 6. CDR3 length: 16 residues. The CDR3 DNA is TGTGCCAGCTCACCACCCTCCGGGACAGGGATCAATGAGCAGTTCTTC. It specifies CASSPPSGTGINEQFF.

The V gene is TRBV28, the J gene TRBJ2-7; a possible D gene is TRBD2 (7 bases). Per germline, CDR1 MDHEN and CDR2 SYDVKM. With 6 bases removed from V and 2 bases from J, the gap between germline ends came to 14 bases. The CDR3 consists of 14 residues. CDR3 in amino acids: CASSVGGAPYEQYF. For the CDR3, the DNA is TGTGCCAGCAGCGTGGGGGGGGCGCCCTACGAGCAGTACTTC. Supplemented by reference TRBV28 and TRBJ2-7, the full variable domain reads DVKVTQSSRYLVKRTGEKVFLECVQDMDHENMFWYRQDPGLGLRLIYFSYDVKMKEKGDIPEGYSVSREKKERFSLILESASTNQTSMYLCASSVGGAPYEQYFGPGTRLTVT.

The CDR3 sequence is CASSQGQGAAGELFF. CDR3 sequence (DNA): TGTGCCAGCAGCCAAGGACAGGGGGCAGCCGGGGAGCTGTTTTTT. This rearrangement joins TRBV4-2 to TRBJ2-2; 10 nucleotides line up with TRBD1. The CDR3 is 15 amino acids. CDR1 and CDR2 (germline): LGHNA, YNFKEQ. Losses at the gene ends were 1 base for V and 6 bases for J; bases not matched to a gene: 2.

This chain links TRBV4-1 with TRBJ2-2, with TRBD2 matching 10 bases. Trimming at V came to 0 bases and at J to 3 bases, leaving 4 bases not matched to a gene. CDR1 and CDR2 from the germline V gene are MGHRA and YSYEKL. The CDR3 extends over 17 amino acids. CDR3 sequence (DNA): TGCGCCAGCAGCCAAGACCCCCTAGCGGGGGACACCGGGGAGCTGTTTTTT. Its translation: CASSQDPLAGDTGELFF.

The V gene is TRBV28, the J gene TRBJ2-7; D might be TRBD2 (6 bases). CDR1 and CDR2 from the germline V gene are MDHEN and SYDVKM. V lost 5 bases to trimming and J lost 3 bases, with 17 bases between them. The CDR3 length is 15 residues. CDR3 region: CASSLPRGGYYEQYF. As DNA, the CDR3 is TGTGCCAGCAGTCTCCCGCGGGGAGGATACTACGAGCAGTACTTC. Combining the CDR3 with reference TRBV28 and TRBJ2-7 gives the whole variable domain DVKVTQSSRYLVKRTGEKVFLECVQDMDHENMFWYRQDPGLGLRLIYFSYDVKMKEKGDIPEGYSVSREKKERFSLILESASTNQTSMYLCASSLPRGGYYEQYFGPGTRLTVT.

The chain has TRBV5-1 and TRBJ1-1; tentatively, D is TRBD1 (6 bases). The V gene lost 0 bases and the J gene lost 3 bases, with 9 bases spanning the gap. The CDR3 has 14 residues. Germline CDR1 SGHRS, CDR2 YFSETQ. CDR3 region: CASSLERQDTEAFF. The CDR3 DNA follows: TGCGCCAGCAGCTTGGAGCGACAGGACACTGAAGCTTTCTTT.

This clone has just one count. The chain links TRBV10-2 to TRBJ1-6; no clear D. CDR3 size: 13 residues. Trimming removed 2 bases from V and 5 bases from J, with 4 bases in between. Germline V CDR1 and CDR2: WSHSY, SAAADI. In DNA form, the CDR3 reads TGCGCCAGCAGTGAGGAGCATAATTCACCCCTCCACTTT. Translated, it gives CASSEEHNSPLHF.